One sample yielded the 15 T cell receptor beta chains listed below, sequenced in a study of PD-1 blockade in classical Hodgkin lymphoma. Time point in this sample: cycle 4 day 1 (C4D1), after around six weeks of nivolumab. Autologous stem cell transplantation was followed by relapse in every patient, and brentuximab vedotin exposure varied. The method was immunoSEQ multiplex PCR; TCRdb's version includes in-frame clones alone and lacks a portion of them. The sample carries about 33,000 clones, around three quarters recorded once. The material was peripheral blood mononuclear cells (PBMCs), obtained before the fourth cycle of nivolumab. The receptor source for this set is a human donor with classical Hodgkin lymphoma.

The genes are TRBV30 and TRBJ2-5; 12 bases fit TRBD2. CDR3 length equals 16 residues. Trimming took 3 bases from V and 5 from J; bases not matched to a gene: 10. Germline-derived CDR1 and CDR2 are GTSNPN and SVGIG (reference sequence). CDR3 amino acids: CAWSPGLAGTVETQYF. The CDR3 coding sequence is TGTGCCTGGAGCCCTGGACTAGCGGGGACGGTGGAGACCCAGTACTTC.

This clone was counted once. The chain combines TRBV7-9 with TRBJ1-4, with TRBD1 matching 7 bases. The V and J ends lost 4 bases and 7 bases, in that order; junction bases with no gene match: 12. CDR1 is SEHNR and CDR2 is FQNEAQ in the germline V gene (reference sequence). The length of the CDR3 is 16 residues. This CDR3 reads CASSSNRGLDIEKLFF. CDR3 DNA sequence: TGTGCCAGCAGCTCCAACAGGGGTCTGGATATTGAAAAACTGTTTTTT.

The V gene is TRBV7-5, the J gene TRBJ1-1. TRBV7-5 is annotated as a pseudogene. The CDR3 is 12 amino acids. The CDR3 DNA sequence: TGTGCCAGAAGCTTGGGACGGACTGAAGCTTTCTTT. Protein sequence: CARSLGRTEAFF.

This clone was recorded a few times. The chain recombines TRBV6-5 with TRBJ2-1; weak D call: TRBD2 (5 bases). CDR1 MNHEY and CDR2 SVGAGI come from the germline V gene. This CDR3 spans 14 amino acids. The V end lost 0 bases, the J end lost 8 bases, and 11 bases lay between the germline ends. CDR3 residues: CASSYSWNSDEQFF. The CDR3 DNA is TGTGCCAGCAGTTACTCGTGGAATAGCGATGAGCAGTTCTTC.

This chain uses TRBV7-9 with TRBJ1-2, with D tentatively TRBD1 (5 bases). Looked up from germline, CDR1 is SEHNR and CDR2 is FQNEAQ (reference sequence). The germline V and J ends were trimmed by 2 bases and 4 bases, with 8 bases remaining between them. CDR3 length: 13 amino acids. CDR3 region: CASSLQGTYGYTF. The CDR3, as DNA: TGTGCCAGCAGCTTACAGGGCACCTATGGCTACACCTTC.

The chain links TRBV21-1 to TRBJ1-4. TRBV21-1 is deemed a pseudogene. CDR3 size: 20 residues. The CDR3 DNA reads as TGTGCCAGCAGCAAAGGGGGTGGACCGGCAGGAGGGTCAACTAATGAAAAACTGTTTTTT. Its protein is CASSKGGGPAGGSTNEKLFF.

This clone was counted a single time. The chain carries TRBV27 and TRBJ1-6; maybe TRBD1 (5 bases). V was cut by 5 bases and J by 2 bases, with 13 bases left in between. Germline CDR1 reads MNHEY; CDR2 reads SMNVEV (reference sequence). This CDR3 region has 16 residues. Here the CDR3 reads CASSPQARAYNSPLHF. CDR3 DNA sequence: TGTGCCAGCAGTCCCCAAGCCAGGGCCTATAATTCACCCCTCCACTTT.

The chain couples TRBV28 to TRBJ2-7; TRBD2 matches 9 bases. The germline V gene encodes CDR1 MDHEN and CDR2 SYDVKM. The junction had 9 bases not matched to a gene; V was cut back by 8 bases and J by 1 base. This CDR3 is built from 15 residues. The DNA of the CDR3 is TGTGCCAGCTGTACTAGCGGGTTAAGTTCCTACGAGCAGTACTTC. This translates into CASCTSGLSSYEQYF.

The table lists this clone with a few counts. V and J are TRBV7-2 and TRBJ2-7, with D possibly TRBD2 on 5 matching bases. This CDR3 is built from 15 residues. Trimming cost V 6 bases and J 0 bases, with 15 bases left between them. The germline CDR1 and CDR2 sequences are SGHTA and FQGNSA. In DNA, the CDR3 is TGTGCCAGCAGACAGTTTACGGGGTACTCCTACGAGCAGTACTTC. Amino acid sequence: CASRQFTGYSYEQYF.

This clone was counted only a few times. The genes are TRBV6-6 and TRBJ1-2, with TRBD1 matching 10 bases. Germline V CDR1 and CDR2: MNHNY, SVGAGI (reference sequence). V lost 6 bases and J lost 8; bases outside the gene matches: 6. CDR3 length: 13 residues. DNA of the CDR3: TGTGCCAGCAGCCCCGGGACAGGGGAAGGCTACACCTTC. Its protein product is CASSPGTGEGYTF.

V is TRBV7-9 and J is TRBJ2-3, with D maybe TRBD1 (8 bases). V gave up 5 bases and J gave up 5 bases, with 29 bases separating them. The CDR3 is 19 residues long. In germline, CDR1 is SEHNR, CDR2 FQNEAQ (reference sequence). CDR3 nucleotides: TGTGCCAGCAGCCCCCCAACGCCCAGGGACAGGTGGGGGGGAGATACGCAGTATTTT. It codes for CASSPPTPRDRWGGDTQYF.

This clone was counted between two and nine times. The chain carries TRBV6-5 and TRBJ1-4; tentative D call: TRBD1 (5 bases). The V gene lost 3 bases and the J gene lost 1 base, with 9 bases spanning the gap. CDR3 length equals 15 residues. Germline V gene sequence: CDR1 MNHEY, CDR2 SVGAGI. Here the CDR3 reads CASSYSGGTNEKLFF. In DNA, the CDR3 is TGTGCCAGCAGTTATTCCGGGGGAACTAATGAAAAACTGTTTTTT.

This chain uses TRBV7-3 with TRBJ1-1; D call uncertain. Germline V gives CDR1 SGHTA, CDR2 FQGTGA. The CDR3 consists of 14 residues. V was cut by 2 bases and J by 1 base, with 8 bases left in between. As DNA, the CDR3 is TGTGCCAGCAGCTTATCCTCGGAGAACACTGAAGCTTTCTTT. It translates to CASSLSSENTEAFF. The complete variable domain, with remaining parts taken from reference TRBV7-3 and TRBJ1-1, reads GAGVSQTPSNKVTEKGKYVELRCDPISGHTALYWYRQSLGQGPEFLIYFQGTGAADDSGLPNDRFFAVRPEGSVSTLKIQRTERGDSAVYLCASSLSSENTEAFFGQGTRLTVV.

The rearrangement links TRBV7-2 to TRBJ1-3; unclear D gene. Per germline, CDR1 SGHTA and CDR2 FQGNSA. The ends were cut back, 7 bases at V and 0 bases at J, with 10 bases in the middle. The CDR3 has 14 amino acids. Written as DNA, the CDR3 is TGTGCCAGCAAGGTCAGAAACTCTGGAAACACCATATATTTT. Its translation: CASKVRNSGNTIYF.

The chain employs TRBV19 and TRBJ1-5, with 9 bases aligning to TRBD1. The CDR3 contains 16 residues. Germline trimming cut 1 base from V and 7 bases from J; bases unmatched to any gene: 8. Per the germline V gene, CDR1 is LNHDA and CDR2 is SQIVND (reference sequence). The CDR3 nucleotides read TGTGCCAGTAGTATAGGGACAGGGGCTCTAGGGCAGCCCCAGCATTTT. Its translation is CASSIGTGALGQPQHF.